A selection of T cell receptor beta chains follows, all from one sample in a study of T cells in tumors after PD-1 blockade. Clones were sequenced by immunoSEQ multiplex PCR, and TCRdb holds only the in-frame ones, with some missing. This sample has over 1,500 clones; less than 70% occur once, and the top ten carry 15%. Specimen: tumor tissue, collected before anti-PD-1 treatment. All receptors derive from a human donor with basal cell carcinoma. Each CDR3 is given with its conserved first and last residue. Clone size is stated in some rows and not others, as once, few, many or a class when expanded.

>TRBJ2-2|TRBV12-3/TRBV12-4|NA
CASSPWGAGELFF
>TRBJ1-5|TRBV6-2/TRBV6-3|few
CASSPIQGATSNQPQHF
>TRBJ2-7|TRBV12-3/TRBV12-4|NA
CASIRGGLSF
>TRBJ1-2|TRBV2|NA
CASSEARGGSVSYTF
>TRBJ2-1|TRBV28|NA
CASSLSGQGIRDEQFF
>TRBJ2-3|TRBV25-1|NA
CASSEGRTRSTDTQYF
>TRBJ1-1|TRBV19|NA
CASSISGVSEAFF
>TRBJ2-2|TRBV7-3|few
CASSLTLAGGPEELFF
>TRBJ1-5|TRBV27|NA
CASRRTGANQPQHF
>TRBJ1-5|TRBV15|NA
CATSPRAQGNQPQHF
>TRBJ2-5|TRBV3-1/TRBV3-2|few
CASSSRLAGGKETQYF
>TRBJ2-3|TRBV5-1|NA
CASSLESGRTDTQYF
>TRBJ2-1|TRBV13|NA
CASSPAATPNNEQFF
>TRBJ1-3|TRBV4-1|few
CASSQNRQGHGPTGGNTIYF
>TRBJ2-5|TRBV29-1|NA
CSAGLQETQYF
>TRBJ2-1|TRBV5-6|NA
CASSSSANNEQFF
>TRBJ2-4|TRBV28|NA
CASSVLGGRGYF
>TRBJ2-1|TRBV15|NA
CATSRELTSGYYNEQFF
>TRBJ2-7|TRBV4-1|few
CASSPSPPVQPSYEQYF
>TRBJ1-2|TRBV5-4|NA
CASSFDNNYGYTF
>TRBJ2-7|TRBV15|NA
CATSRDGGTYEQYF
>TRBJ2-3|TRBV24-1|NA
CATSDLMGQSTDTQYF
>TRBJ1-2|TRBV5-4|NA
CASSPQVNYGYTF
>TRBJ1-2|TRBV5-6|NA
CASSLGQGLYGYTF
>TRBJ2-5|TRBV4-2|NA
CASSRTGTSGGQETQYF
>TRBJ2-1|TRBV5-1|large
CASSRDGPYIEQFF
>TRBJ1-1|TRBV7-9|NA
CASSFGSTEAFF
>TRBJ1-4|TRBV30|NA
CAWTKQGIEKLFF
>TRBJ2-5|TRBV18|NA
CASSPRTGQETQYF
>TRBJ2-5|TRBV6-5|NA
CASSYYSTSGGETQYF
>TRBJ1-2|TRBV27|NA
CASSTTPFPGQGASGGYTF
>TRBJ2-5|TRBV6-5|NA
CASTGGGGLETQYF
>TRBJ1-1|TRBV21-1|NA
CASSRNVATHRTEAFF
>TRBJ1-1|TRBV29-1|NA
CSVKQPGQGISNTEAFF
>TRBJ2-7|TRBV28|NA
CASSPWDTLSYEQYF
>TRBJ1-5|TRBV9|NA
CASSVDGGGNQPQHF